Shown below are 11 T cell receptor beta chains from a single sample sequenced in a study of blood T cell repertoires in COVID-19. Profiled with immunoSEQ multiplex PCR; TCRdb holds only in-frame clones, not every one. The sample carries approximately 110,000 clones, around 86% recorded once. The specimen sequenced was peripheral blood. These receptors all come from a human donor in a cohort sampled during active COVID-19.

This chain uses TRBV2 with TRBJ2-1; 16 nucleotides agree with TRBD2. After removal of 6 bases from V and 12 bases from J, the junction contained 8 bases not matched to a gene. Germline values: CDR1 SNHLY, CDR2 FYNNEI. The length of the CDR3 is 15 residues. The CDR3 DNA reads as TGTGCCAGCAGGGGACTAGCGGGAGGGCCGGGGAGGCAGTTCTTC. Translated, it gives CASRGLAGGPGRQFF.

This clone has a handful of counts. The chain combines TRBV14 with TRBJ2-7; D not resolved. Germline V lookup: CDR1 SGHDN, CDR2 FVKESK. V lost 0 bases to trimming and J lost 1 base, with 7 bases between them. The CDR3 has 14 residues. The CDR3 region has the DNA TGTGCCAGCAGCCAAGAACTGCTTTCCTACGAGCAGTACTTC. It is translated as CASSQELLSYEQYF.

V usage is TRBV18 and J usage is TRBJ1-1, with TRBD1 matching over 8 bases. CDR3 size: 15 residues. The ends lost 6 bases at V and 7 bases at J; junction bases unmatched: 13. Germline assignment: CDR1 KGHSH and CDR2 LQKENI. The CDR3 region is CASSSGTGFFGEAFF. The CDR3 DNA is TGTGCCAGCTCCTCCGGGACAGGTTTTTTCGGTGAAGCTTTCTTT. Full variable domain (outside the CDR3, taken from reference TRBV18 and TRBJ1-1): NAGVMQNPRHLVRRRGQEARLRCSPMKGHSHVYWYRQLPEEGLKFMVYLQKENIIDESGMPKERFSAEFPKEGPSILRIQQVVRGDSAAYFCASSSGTGFFGEAFFGQGTRLTVV.

The chain links TRBV10-1 to TRBJ1-1; 7 nucleotides match TRBD1. Germline V gene data show CDR1 as WNHNN and CDR2 as SYGVQD (reference sequence). This CDR3 comprises 12 residues. The V segment lost 6 bases and the J segment 8 bases; nucleotides outside the gene matches: 6. CDR3 region: CASSSGGTEAFF. The CDR3 DNA follows: TGCGCCAGCAGCTCAGGGGGGACCGAAGCTTTCTTT.

The chain couples TRBV27 to TRBJ2-7; possible D gene TRBD1, 5 bases. Germline CDR1 reads MNHEY; CDR2 reads SMNVEV (reference sequence). The CDR3 loop spans 13 amino acids. Trimming shortened V by 2 bases and J by 4 bases, and 9 bases separated the two germline ends. CDR3 loop: CASSLQSGYEQYF. CDR3 nucleotide sequence: TGTGCCAGCAGTTTACAGTCAGGGTACGAGCAGTACTTC.

The sample holds one count of this clone. The genes are TRBV25-1 and TRBJ2-1; D is possibly TRBD1 (6 bases). V was pared by 3 bases and J by 7 bases, with 16 bases between. The CDR3 totals 15 residues. Germline V gives CDR1 MGHDK, CDR2 SYGVNS. The CDR3 loop reads CASSDPRGPLNEQFF. The DNA for the CDR3 is TGTGCCAGCAGTGATCCCAGGGGTCCCCTAAATGAGCAGTTCTTC. The entire variable domain, with the rest obtained from reference TRBV25-1 and TRBJ2-1, is as follows: EADIYQTPRYLVIGTGKKITLECSQTMGHDKMYWYQQDPGMELHLIHYSYGVNSTEKGDLSSESTVSRIRTEHFPLTLESARPSHTSQYLCASSDPRGPLNEQFFGPGTRLTVL.

This clone was counted only a few times. This rearrangement joins TRBV7-9 to TRBJ2-7, with D perhaps TRBD1 (6 bases). The germline V gene has CDR1 SEHNR and CDR2 FQNEAQ (reference sequence). Trimming took off 4 bases at V and 4 bases at J, with 14 bases between the two ends. CDR3 length equals 14 residues. CDR3 in amino acids: CASSSTGSSYEQYF. As DNA, the CDR3 is TGTGCCAGCAGCTCGACAGGATCAAGTTACGAGCAGTACTTC.

This clone was seen a single time. The genes are TRBV11-3 and TRBJ2-7; weak D call: TRBD1 (6 bases). The germline V and J ends were trimmed by 5 bases and 3 bases, with 14 bases remaining between them. Germline V lookup: CDR1 SGHNT, CDR2 YENEEA. There are 14 residues in the CDR3. This chain's CDR3 is CASSIEQGLYEQYF. CDR3 DNA: TGTGCCAGCAGCATCGAACAGGGCCTCTACGAGCAGTACTTC.

The chain is built from TRBV5-1 and TRBJ2-3, with a possible D match to TRBD2 (5 bases). V lost 3 bases to trimming and J lost 1 base, with 15 bases between them. Germline loops: CDR1 SGHRS, CDR2 YFSETQ. This CDR3 comprises 16 residues. The CDR3 region is CASSYPNLEGTDTQYF. The CDR3 DNA reads as TGCGCCAGCAGCTACCCAAATTTGGAGGGCACAGATACGCAGTATTTT.

This sequence joins TRBV14 and TRBJ2-1, with TRBD2 identical over 7 bases. The CDR3 is 16 amino acids. V gave up 4 bases and J gave up 7 bases; unmatched junction bases: 13. Germline lookup yields CDR1 SGHDN and CDR2 FVKESK. The CDR3 region has the DNA TGTGCCAGCAGCCCCCCGCTAGGGGCGGGAGTGAATGAGCAGTTCTTC. Translation: CASSPPLGAGVNEQFF. The full variable domain, completed using reference TRBV14 and TRBJ2-1, is EAGVTQFPSHSVIEKGQTVTLRCDPISGHDNLYWYRRVMGKEIKFLLHFVKESKQDESGMPNNRFLAERTGGTYSTLKVQPAELEDSGVYFCASSPPLGAGVNEQFFGPGTRLTVL.

The CDR3 reads CATRTVQGAYEQYF. The CDR3 DNA reads as TGTGCCACCCGGACCGTCCAGGGGGCGTACGAGCAGTACTTC. The rearrangement joins TRBV6-6 to TRBJ2-7; 8 positions agree with TRBD1. Trimming took 10 bases from V and 4 from J; bases not matched to a gene: 12. This CDR3 is 14 amino acids long. The germline V gene has CDR1 MNHNY and CDR2 SVGAGI (reference sequence).